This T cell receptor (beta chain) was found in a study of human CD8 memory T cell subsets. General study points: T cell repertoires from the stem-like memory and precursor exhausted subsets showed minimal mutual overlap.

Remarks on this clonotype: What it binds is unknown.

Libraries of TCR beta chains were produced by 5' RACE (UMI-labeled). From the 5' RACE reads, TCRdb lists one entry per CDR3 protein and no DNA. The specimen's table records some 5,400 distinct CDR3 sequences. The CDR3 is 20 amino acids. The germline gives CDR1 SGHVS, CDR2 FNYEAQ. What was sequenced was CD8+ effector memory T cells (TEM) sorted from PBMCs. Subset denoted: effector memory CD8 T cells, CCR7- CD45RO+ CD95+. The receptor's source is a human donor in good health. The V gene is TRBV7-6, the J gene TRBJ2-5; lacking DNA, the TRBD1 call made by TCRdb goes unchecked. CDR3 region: CASTISPLEPGQGPQETQYF.